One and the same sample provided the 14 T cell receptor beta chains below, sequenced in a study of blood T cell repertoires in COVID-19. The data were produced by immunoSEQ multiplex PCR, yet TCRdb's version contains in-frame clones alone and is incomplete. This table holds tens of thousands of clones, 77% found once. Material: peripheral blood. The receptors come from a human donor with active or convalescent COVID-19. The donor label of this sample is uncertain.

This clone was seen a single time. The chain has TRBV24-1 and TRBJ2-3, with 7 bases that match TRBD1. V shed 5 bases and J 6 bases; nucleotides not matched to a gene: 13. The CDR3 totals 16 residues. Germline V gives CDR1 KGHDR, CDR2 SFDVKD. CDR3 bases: TGTGCCACCAGTGGTGCCCGACAGGGAGTACGGGATACGCAGTATTTT. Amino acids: CATSGARQGVRDTQYF.

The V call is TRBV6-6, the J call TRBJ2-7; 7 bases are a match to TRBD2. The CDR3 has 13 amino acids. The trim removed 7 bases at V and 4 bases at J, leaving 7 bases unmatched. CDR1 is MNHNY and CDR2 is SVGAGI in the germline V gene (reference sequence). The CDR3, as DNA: TGTGCCAGCATCCCTAGCGGAGAATACGAGCAGTACTTC. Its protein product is CASIPSGEYEQYF.

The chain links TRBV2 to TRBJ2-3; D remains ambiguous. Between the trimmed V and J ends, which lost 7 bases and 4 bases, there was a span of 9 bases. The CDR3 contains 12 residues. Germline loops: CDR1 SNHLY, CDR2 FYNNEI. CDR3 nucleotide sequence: TGTGCCAGCACCTATCTAGCAGATACGCAGTATTTT. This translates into CASTYLADTQYF. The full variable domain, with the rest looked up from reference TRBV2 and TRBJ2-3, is EPEVTQTPSHQVTQMGQEVILRCVPISNHLYFYWYRQILGQKVEFLVSFYNNEISEKSEIFDDQFSVERPDGSNFTLKIRSTKLEDSAMYFCASTYLADTQYFGPGTRLTVL.

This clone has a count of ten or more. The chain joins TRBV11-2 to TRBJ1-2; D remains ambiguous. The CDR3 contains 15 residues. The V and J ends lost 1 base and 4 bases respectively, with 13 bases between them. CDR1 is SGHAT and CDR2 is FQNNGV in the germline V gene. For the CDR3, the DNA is TGTGCCAGCAGCTTAGTAGCGGGATGGTCCTATGGCTACACCTTC. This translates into CASSLVAGWSYGYTF.

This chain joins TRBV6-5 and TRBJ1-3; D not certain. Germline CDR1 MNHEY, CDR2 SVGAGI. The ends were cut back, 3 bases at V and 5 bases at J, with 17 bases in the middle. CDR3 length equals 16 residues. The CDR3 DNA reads TGTGCCAGCAGTTATTACCCTACACTAGGCAGAAACACCATATATTTT. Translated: CASSYYPTLGRNTIYF.

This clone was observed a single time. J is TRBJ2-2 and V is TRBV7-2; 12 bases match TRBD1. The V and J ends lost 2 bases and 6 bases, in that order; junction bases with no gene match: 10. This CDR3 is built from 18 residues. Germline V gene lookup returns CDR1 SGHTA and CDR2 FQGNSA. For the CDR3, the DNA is TGTGCCAGCAGCTTAACGCGACTGGGACAGGGGGCAGCCGGGGAGCTGTTTTTT. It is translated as CASSLTRLGQGAAGELFF.

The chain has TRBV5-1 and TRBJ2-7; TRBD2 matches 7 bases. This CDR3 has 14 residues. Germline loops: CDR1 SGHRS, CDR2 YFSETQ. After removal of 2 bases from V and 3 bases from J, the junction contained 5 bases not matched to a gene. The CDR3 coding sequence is TGCGCCAGCAGCTTTGAGGGAGGGGACTACGAGCAGTACTTC. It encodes CASSFEGGDYEQYF.

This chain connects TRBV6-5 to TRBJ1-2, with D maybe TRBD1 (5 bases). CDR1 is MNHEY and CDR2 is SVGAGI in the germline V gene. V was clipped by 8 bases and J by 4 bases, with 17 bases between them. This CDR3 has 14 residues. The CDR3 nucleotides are TGTGCCAGCCTACGGTTTTCGCAGGGCTATGGCTACACCTTC. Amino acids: CASLRFSQGYGYTF.

The CDR3, as DNA: TGTGCCACCAGTGACCCCCGCGACAGGGCCCCCTACGAGCAGTACTTC. Translation gives CATSDPRDRAPYEQYF. The chain joins TRBV24-1 to TRBJ2-7, with TRBD1 matching over 7 bases. This CDR3 spans 16 amino acids. CDR1 and CDR2 from the germline V gene are KGHDR and SFDVKD. V shed 4 bases, J shed 2 bases, and the junction held 10 bases outside the gene matches.

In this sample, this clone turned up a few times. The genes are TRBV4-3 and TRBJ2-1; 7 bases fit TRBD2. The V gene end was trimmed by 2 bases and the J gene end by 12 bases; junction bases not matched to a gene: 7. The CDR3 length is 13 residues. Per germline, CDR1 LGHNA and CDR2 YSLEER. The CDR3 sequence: CASSQLDSGGQFF. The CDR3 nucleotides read TGCGCCAGCAGCCAATTAGACTCGGGAGGGCAGTTCTTC.

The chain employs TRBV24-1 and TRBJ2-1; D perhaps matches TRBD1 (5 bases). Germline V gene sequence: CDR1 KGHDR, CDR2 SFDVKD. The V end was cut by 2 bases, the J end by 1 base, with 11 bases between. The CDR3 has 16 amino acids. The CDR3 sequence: CATSDSQALSYNEQFF. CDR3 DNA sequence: TGTGCCACCAGTGATTCACAGGCACTGTCCTACAATGAGCAGTTCTTC.

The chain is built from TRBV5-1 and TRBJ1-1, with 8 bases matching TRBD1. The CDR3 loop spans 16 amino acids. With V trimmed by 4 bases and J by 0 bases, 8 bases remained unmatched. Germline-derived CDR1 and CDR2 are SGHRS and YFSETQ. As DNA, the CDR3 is TGCGCCAGCAGCCTAGGACAGGGCGGTATGAACACTGAAGCTTTCTTT. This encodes CASSLGQGGMNTEAFF.

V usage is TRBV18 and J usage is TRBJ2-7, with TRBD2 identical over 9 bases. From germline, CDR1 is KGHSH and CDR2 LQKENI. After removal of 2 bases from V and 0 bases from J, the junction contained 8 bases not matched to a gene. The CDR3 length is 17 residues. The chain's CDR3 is CASSPGAGGTSSYEQYF. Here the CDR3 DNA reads TGTGCCAGCTCACCAGGTGCGGGAGGGACTAGCTCCTACGAGCAGTACTTC.

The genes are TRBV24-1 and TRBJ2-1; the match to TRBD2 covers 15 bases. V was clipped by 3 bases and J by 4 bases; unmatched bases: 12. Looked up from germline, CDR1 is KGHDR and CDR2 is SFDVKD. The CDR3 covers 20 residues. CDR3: CATSDGGGLAGGQGYNEQFF. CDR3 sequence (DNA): TGTGCCACCAGTGATGGGGGGGGACTAGCGGGAGGCCAGGGTTACAATGAGCAGTTCTTC.